What follows are 20 T cell receptor beta chains derived from one specimen sequenced in a study of PD-1 blockade in classical Hodgkin lymphoma (dated by TCRdb to 2018 to 2020). The library was produced with the immunoSEQ multiplex PCR assay. Imported from immuneACCESS, the table was reduced by TCRdb to in-frame sequences with V and J called. These copies leave out some clones; in studies compared against another copy, an unresolved V gene accounts for under half, and the cause of the remainder is not known. Here the sample has fewer than 20,000 clones; around 81% occur a single time. The ten largest account for around 1.3% of the sample. The sample's time point label, in plain terms: newly diagnosed, previously untreated cHL patient sample. Magnetic negative selection with a Miltenyi CD4+ T cell isolation kit was used to purify CD4+ T cells from thawed PBMCs. The sample comprised CD4+ T cells from blood. These receptors were collected from a human donor with classical Hodgkin lymphoma.

V is TRBV18 and J is TRBJ2-3; D uncertain. The CDR3 covers 14 residues. Germline CDR1 reads KGHSH; CDR2 reads LQKENI. Trimming left V 1 base short and J 2 bases short, with 7 bases between. CDR3: CASSPRGYTDTQYF. The CDR3, as DNA: TGTGCCAGCTCACCACGTGGGTACACAGATACGCAGTATTTT.

V is TRBV6-4 and J is TRBJ2-2; D might be TRBD1 (5 bases). CDR1 and CDR2 from the germline V gene are MRHNA and SNTAGT. The CDR3 sequence is 13 residues long. Trimming cost V 4 bases and J 2 bases, with 5 bases left between them. The CDR3 loop reads CASSGTNTGELFF. CDR3 nucleotides: TGTGCCAGCAGTGGGACAAACACCGGGGAGCTGTTTTTT.

The gene calls are TRBV29-1 and TRBJ2-3; possible D gene TRBD1, 6 bases. Trimming left V 2 bases short and J 5 bases short, with 11 bases between. This CDR3 has 13 amino acids. Germline CDR1 reads SQVTM; CDR2 reads ANQGSEA. CDR3 nucleotides: TGCAGCGTTGAACGAGACAGGAGAGATACGCAGTATTTT. Translated: CSVERDRRDTQYF.

The V and J genes are TRBV6-5 and TRBJ2-3; D call uncertain. This CDR3 comprises 15 residues. V gave up 3 bases and J gave up 0 bases, with 10 bases separating them. Per germline, CDR1 MNHEY and CDR2 SVGAGI. CDR3 DNA sequence: TGTGCCAGCAGTTATAATCTCTGGAGCACAGATACGCAGTATTTT. Amino acids: CASSYNLWSTDTQYF.

V is TRBV9 and J is TRBJ2-7; D is undetermined. The germline V and J ends were trimmed by 0 bases and 1 base, with 8 bases remaining between them. This CDR3 comprises 14 residues. The germline V gene encodes CDR1 SGDLS and CDR2 YYNGEE. The chain's CDR3 is CASSVATPSYEQYF. CDR3 in DNA: TGTGCCAGCAGCGTAGCCACTCCTTCCTACGAGCAGTACTTC.

The genes are TRBV5-1 and TRBJ2-2; D possibly uses TRBD1 or TRBD2 (6 bases each). Germline V gene data show CDR1 as SGHRS and CDR2 as YFSETQ. The CDR3 spans 16 residues. Trimming removed 4 bases at V and 4 bases at J, with 17 bases between. The CDR3, as DNA: TGCGCCAGCAGCCCAAATGGGGGGCTGACCACCGGGGAGCTGTTTTTT. Translating gives CASSPNGGLTTGELFF.

The chain joins TRBV6-6 to TRBJ1-1; D may be TRBD1 (5 bases). Germline V gives CDR1 MNHNY, CDR2 SVGAGI (reference sequence). Trimming removed 7 bases from V and 8 bases from J, with 17 bases in between. CDR3 length equals 13 residues. This chain's CDR3 is CASTTTDLLEAFF. The CDR3 DNA reads as TGTGCCAGCACCACGACAGACCTATTGGAAGCTTTCTTT.

This clone showed up just once. This chain joins TRBV14 and TRBJ2-7; 10 bases map to TRBD2. The CDR3 contains 14 residues. V dropped 6 bases and J dropped 4; count of bases not matched to a gene: 6. Germline V gene lookup returns CDR1 SGHDN and CDR2 FVKESK. The DNA for the CDR3 is TGTGCCAGCAGTGTTCTAGCGGGAGAATACGAGCAGTACTTC. Translation gives CASSVLAGEYEQYF.

This chain joins TRBV7-2 and TRBJ2-1; 11 nucleotides agree with TRBD2. CDR1 and CDR2 from the germline V gene are SGHTA and FQGNSA. The junction had 3 bases not matched to a gene; V was cut back by 2 bases and J by 3 bases. This CDR3 is built from 16 residues. CDR3 in DNA: TGTGCCAGCAGCTTATCCGGGACTAGCGGCTACAATGAGCAGTTCTTC. Its translation: CASSLSGTSGYNEQFF.

This clone was detected a few times. This rearrangement joins TRBV21-1 to TRBJ1-5; the D call TRBD1 from the table was never checked on the DNA. TRBV21-1 is a pseudogene segment. The CDR3 has 16 residues. CDR3 bases: TGTGCCAGCAGCAAAGGGGACAGCTATAGCAATCAGCCCCAGCATTTT. Translation gives CASSKGDSYSNQPQHF.

The V gene is TRBV18, the J gene TRBJ2-3, with D unresolved. Trimming removed 2 bases at V and 6 bases at J, with 18 bases between. The germline V gene has CDR1 KGHSH and CDR2 LQKENI. The CDR3 loop spans 16 amino acids. In DNA form, the CDR3 reads TGTGCCAGCTCACCAGGCTTAAGAGGCGGCCAGGATACGCAGTATTTT. Encoded protein: CASSPGLRGGQDTQYF.

J is TRBJ1-5 and V is TRBV6-5; tentatively, D is TRBD1 (6 bases). V shed 7 bases and J shed 7 bases, with 17 bases lying between them. CDR3 size: 14 residues. Germline values: CDR1 MNHEY, CDR2 SVGAGI. The CDR3 sequence: CASTKGGSGQPQHF. The CDR3 nucleotides read TGTGCCAGCACCAAAGGGGGTTCGGGCCAGCCCCAGCATTTT.

The rearrangement joins TRBV11-1 to TRBJ2-5; a possible D gene is TRBD2 (6 bases). V dropped 6 bases and J dropped 5 bases, with 13 bases sitting between them. The CDR3 has 13 amino acids. From germline, CDR1 is SGHAT and CDR2 FQDESV (reference sequence). This CDR3 is CASRSGGLETQYF. CDR3 DNA: TGTGCCAGCAGATCCGGGGGACTCGAGACCCAGTACTTC.

Notes on this clone: The same CDR3 arises from other DNA sequences in this sample as well. This chain connects TRBV5-1 to TRBJ2-1; the D is unclear. From germline, CDR1 is SGHRS and CDR2 YFSETQ. The CDR3 length is 14 residues. The germline V and J ends were trimmed by 0 bases and 0 bases, with 4 bases remaining between them. The CDR3 spells CASSLGGSYNEQFF. Here the CDR3 DNA reads TGCGCCAGCAGCTTGGGGGGCTCCTACAATGAGCAGTTCTTC.

The chain joins TRBV6-5 to TRBJ2-5; 7 bases fit TRBD2. V lost 1 base to trimming and J lost 2 bases; unmatched junction nucleotides: 1. The CDR3 is made up of 14 amino acids. Germline CDR1 reads MNHEY; CDR2 reads SVGAGI. CDR3 amino acids: CASSYFSGQETQYF. Written as DNA, the CDR3 is TGTGCCAGCAGTTACTTTAGCGGGCAAGAGACCCAGTACTTC.

This clone has just a few counts. The rearrangement joins TRBV5-4 to TRBJ1-1, with 7 nucleotides matching TRBD1. Unmatched junction bases numbered 5, after V lost 2 bases and J lost 4 bases. This CDR3 contains 14 residues. Germline CDR1 reads SGHNT; CDR2 reads YYREEE (reference sequence). CDR3 bases: TGTGCCAGCAGCTTAAGACAGGGCAGCACTGAAGCTTTCTTT. Protein product: CASSLRQGSTEAFF.

This clone was seen a few times. The rearrangement joins TRBV7-9 to TRBJ2-5, with 13 positions matching TRBD2. The CDR3 is made up of 16 amino acids. J gave up 4 bases and V 5 bases, and 7 bases lay outside the gene matches. Looked up from germline, CDR1 is SEHNR and CDR2 is FQNEAQ (reference sequence). CDR3 sequence (DNA): TGTGCCAGCAGCCCTAGGACTAGCGGGAGCACAGAGACCCAGTACTTC. Amino acid sequence: CASSPRTSGSTETQYF.

The rearrangement joins TRBV13 to TRBJ1-1; unclear D gene. Trimming pared 5 bases from V and 0 bases from J, leaving 19 bases between. Germline V gene lookup returns CDR1 PRHDT and CDR2 FYEKMQ (reference sequence). The CDR3 is made up of 17 amino acids. CDR3 protein: CASSPPQLDGLNTEAFF. DNA for the CDR3: TGTGCCAGCAGCCCCCCCCAATTAGACGGACTGAACACTGAAGCTTTCTTT.

The rearrangement joins TRBV2 to TRBJ2-7; a possible D gene is TRBD2 (6 bases). Germline V gene sequence: CDR1 SNHLY, CDR2 FYNNEI. V lost 3 bases to trimming and J lost 3 bases, with 12 bases between them. The CDR3 totals 14 residues. CDR3: CASSERRGSYEQYF. DNA of the CDR3: TGTGCCAGCAGTGAGAGACGGGGGAGCTACGAGCAGTACTTC.

This clone was counted a few times. The V call is TRBV19, the J call TRBJ2-7; 7 bases are a match to TRBD1. The trim removed 7 bases at V and 2 bases at J, leaving 8 bases unmatched. Germline lookup yields CDR1 LNHDA and CDR2 SQIVND (reference sequence). This CDR3 is 14 amino acids long. In DNA form, the CDR3 reads TGTGCCAGTACACCGGACAGGTTCCCCTACGAGCAGTACTTC. It specifies CASTPDRFPYEQYF.